Listed below are T cell receptor beta chains from one sample, sequenced in a study of T cell changes during pregnancy in multiple sclerosis. The method was immunoSEQ multiplex PCR; TCRdb's version includes in-frame clones alone and lacks a portion of them. The sample yields over 55,000 clones, approximately 92% seen once. The specimen comprised CD8+ T cells from peripheral blood mononuclear cells, sampled in the third trimester of pregnancy. The source is a female donor in good health, enrolled as a control in a pregnancy study. Both conserved end residues are part of each CDR3. D genes are given only for firm matches. A clone size is listed for some rows: how often the clone was seen (once, few, many), or a class if it is expanded.

D gene: .
clone size: .
CDR3 length: 15
V gene: TRBV10-3
J gene: TRBJ2-3
CDR3 protein: CAISGSGTSTDTQYF
CDR3 DNA: TGTGCCATCAGTGGTAGTGGGACAAGCACAGATACGCAGTATTTT

D gene: .
clone size: .
CDR3 length: 15
V gene: TRBV7-9
J gene: TRBJ2-5
CDR3 protein: CASSPLGVREETQYF
CDR3 DNA: TGTGCCAGCAGCCCCCTCGGGGTAAGGGAAGAGACCCAGTACTTC

D gene: TRBD2
clone size: .
CDR3 length: 15
V gene: TRBV27
J gene: TRBJ2-7
CDR3 protein: CASSLSGGSSYEQYF
CDR3 DNA: TGTGCCAGCAGTTTAAGCGGGGGCAGCTCCTACGAGCAGTACTTC

D gene: TRBD1
clone size: few
CDR3 length: 15
V gene: TRBV9
J gene: TRBJ1-1
CDR3 protein: CASSSGTVMNTEAFF
CDR3 DNA: TGTGCCAGCAGCTCTGGGACAGTCATGAACACTGAAGCTTTCTTT

D gene: .
clone size: few
CDR3 length: 16
V gene: TRBV19
J gene: TRBJ2-7
CDR3 protein: CASSIGRGGDSYEQYF
CDR3 DNA: TGTGCCAGTAGTATAGGTAGAGGAGGGGACTCCTACGAGCAGTACTTC

D gene: TRBD1
clone size: few
CDR3 length: 14
V gene: TRBV5-1
J gene: TRBJ1-1
CDR3 protein: CASSYDRANTEAFF
CDR3 DNA: TGCGCCAGCAGCTATGACAGGGCTAACACTGAAGCTTTCTTT

D gene: .
clone size: .
CDR3 length: 15
V gene: TRBV6-1
J gene: TRBJ1-1
CDR3 protein: CASSEQAGEGTEAFF
CDR3 DNA: TGTGCCAGCAGTGAACAAGCAGGGGAGGGGACTGAAGCTTTCTTT

D gene: TRBD2
clone size: .
CDR3 length: 14
V gene: TRBV11-2
J gene: TRBJ2-7
CDR3 protein: CASSPRRGTHEQYF
CDR3 DNA: TGTGCCAGCAGCCCCAGGCGGGGGACTCACGAGCAGTACTTC

D gene: .
clone size: .
CDR3 length: 13
V gene: TRBV30
J gene: TRBJ1-2
CDR3 protein: CAWSVIEGDGYTF
CDR3 DNA: TGTGCCTGGAGTGTAATTGAGGGAGACGGCTACACCTTC

D gene: TRBD1
clone size: .
CDR3 length: 15
V gene: TRBV9
J gene: TRBJ2-5
CDR3 protein: CASSVGTGGVKGLDF
CDR3 DNA: TGTGCCAGCAGCGTAGGGACAGGGGGCGTGAAGGGGCTAGACTTC

D gene: .
clone size: .
CDR3 length: 13
V gene: TRBV27
J gene: TRBJ1-1
CDR3 protein: CASSTTGNTEAFF
CDR3 DNA: TGTGCCAGCAGTACGACAGGGAACACTGAAGCTTTCTTT

D gene: TRBD1
clone size: .
CDR3 length: 16
V gene: TRBV5-1
J gene: TRBJ2-1
CDR3 protein: CASSLVAAGGPNEQFF
CDR3 DNA: TGCGCCAGCAGCTTGGTTGCGGCAGGGGGCCCCAATGAGCAGTTCTTC

D gene: TRBD1
clone size: .
CDR3 length: 17
V gene: TRBV4-1
J gene: TRBJ1-2
CDR3 protein: CASSPPRVGQGIDGYTF
CDR3 DNA: TGCGCCAGCAGCCCCCCGAGGGTGGGACAGGGGATCGATGGCTACACCTTC

D gene: .
clone size: medium-sized
CDR3 length: 16
V gene: TRBV6-6
J gene: TRBJ1-1
CDR3 protein: CASSYLFRGLNTEAFF
CDR3 DNA: TGTGCCAGCAGTTACTTATTTCGTGGGCTGAACACTGAAGCTTTCTTT

D gene: TRBD2
clone size: .
CDR3 length: 13
V gene: TRBV5-8
J gene: TRBJ2-7
CDR3 protein: CASNDGGGYEQYF
CDR3 DNA: TGTGCCAGCAACGATGGGGGGGGCTACGAGCAGTACTTC

D gene: TRBD2
clone size: .
CDR3 length: 13
V gene: TRBV9
J gene: TRBJ2-1
CDR3 protein: CASSLSGVNEQFF
CDR3 DNA: TGTGCCAGCAGCCTTAGCGGGGTGAATGAGCAGTTCTTC

D gene: TRBD1
clone size: .
CDR3 length: 17
V gene: TRBV7-2
J gene: TRBJ1-1
CDR3 protein: CASSPGQERILNTEAFF
CDR3 DNA: TGTGCCAGCAGCCCCGGACAGGAGAGGATATTGAACACTGAAGCTTTCTTT

D gene: .
clone size: .
CDR3 length: 16
V gene: TRBV7-8
J gene: TRBJ1-2
CDR3 protein: CASSLKPLGEAYGYTF
CDR3 DNA: TGTGCCAGCAGCTTAAAACCCCTGGGGGAGGCCTATGGCTACACCTTC

D gene: .
clone size: .
CDR3 length: 13
V gene: TRBV7-9
J gene: TRBJ1-5
CDR3 protein: CASSLSGSQPQHF
CDR3 DNA: TGTGCCAGCAGCTTATCAGGAAGTCAGCCCCAGCATTTT

D gene: TRBD1
clone size: .
CDR3 length: 15
V gene: TRBV27
J gene: TRBJ2-1
CDR3 protein: CATRDRGTSYNEQFF
CDR3 DNA: TGTGCCACTCGAGACAGGGGTACCTCCTACAATGAGCAGTTCTTC

D gene: .
clone size: .
CDR3 length: 16
V gene: TRBV7-6
J gene: TRBJ1-3
CDR3 protein: CASSHAAETSGNTIYF
CDR3 DNA: TGTGCCAGCAGCCACGCGGCGGAAACCTCTGGAAACACCATATATTTT

D gene: .
clone size: once
CDR3 length: 15
V gene: TRBV7-3
J gene: TRBJ2-5
CDR3 protein: CASSLRGHPEETQYF
CDR3 DNA: TGTGCCAGCAGCTTAAGAGGACACCCGGAAGAGACCCAGTACTTC

D gene: TRBD2
clone size: .
CDR3 length: 15
V gene: TRBV7-3
J gene: TRBJ2-7
CDR3 protein: CASSSTSGGAGEQYF
CDR3 DNA: TGTGCCAGCAGCTCCACTAGCGGGGGGGCGGGAGAGCAGTACTTC

D gene: .
clone size: .
CDR3 length: 13
V gene: TRBV7-9
J gene: TRBJ1-5
CDR3 protein: CASSYGQSLPQHF
CDR3 DNA: TGTGCCAGCAGCTACGGACAGTCCTTGCCCCAGCATTTT

D gene: .
clone size: .
CDR3 length: 14
V gene: TRBV9
J gene: TRBJ1-2
CDR3 protein: CASSPEAANYGYTF
CDR3 DNA: TGTGCCAGCAGCCCTGAGGCCGCAAACTATGGCTACACCTTC

D gene: .
clone size: .
CDR3 length: 14
V gene: TRBV28
J gene: TRBJ1-1
CDR3 protein: CASSLEAGNTEAFF
CDR3 DNA: TGTGCCAGCAGTTTAGAGGCGGGGAACACTGAAGCTTTCTTT

D gene: TRBD1
clone size: .
CDR3 length: 14
V gene: TRBV2
J gene: TRBJ1-2
CDR3 protein: CASKGQGVDYGYTF
CDR3 DNA: TGTGCCAGCAAAGGACAGGGGGTTGACTATGGCTACACCTTC

D gene: .
clone size: .
CDR3 length: 15
V gene: TRBV9
J gene: TRBJ1-3
CDR3 protein: CASSISGLTGNTIYF
CDR3 DNA: TGTGCCAGCAGCATCTCAGGGTTGACTGGAAACACCATATATTTT

D gene: .
clone size: .
CDR3 length: 14
V gene: TRBV7-9
J gene: TRBJ2-7
CDR3 protein: CASSPTTAAYEQYF
CDR3 DNA: TGTGCCAGCAGCCCTACTACGGCGGCTTACGAGCAGTACTTC

D gene: .
clone size: .
CDR3 length: 13
V gene: TRBV27
J gene: TRBJ1-5
CDR3 protein: CASSLTTGQPQHF
CDR3 DNA: TGTGCCAGCAGTTTAACAACAGGACAGCCCCAGCATTTT

D gene: TRBD1
clone size: .
CDR3 length: 19
V gene: TRBV15
J gene: TRBJ1-5
CDR3 protein: CATSPHGTAQSYSNQPQHF
CDR3 DNA: TGTGCCACCAGCCCTCACGGGACAGCTCAATCGTATAGCAATCAGCCCCAGCATTTT

D gene: .
clone size: .
CDR3 length: 12
V gene: TRBV7-8
J gene: TRBJ2-7
CDR3 protein: CASSLAAYEQYF
CDR3 DNA: TGTGCCAGCAGCTTAGCCGCCTACGAGCAGTACTTC

D gene: TRBD1
clone size: .
CDR3 length: 13
V gene: TRBV11-3
J gene: TRBJ1-6
CDR3 protein: CASSDRDNSPLHF
CDR3 DNA: TGTGCCAGCAGCGACAGGGACAATTCACCCCTCCACTTT

D gene: TRBD1
clone size: .
CDR3 length: 16
V gene: TRBV27
J gene: TRBJ1-5
CDR3 protein: CASSLRGRTSNQPQHF
CDR3 DNA: TGTGCCAGCAGTTTAAGGGGGCGGACTAGCAATCAGCCCCAGCATTTT

D gene: .
clone size: .
CDR3 length: 16
V gene: TRBV2
J gene: TRBJ1-6
CDR3 protein: CASTGVAVQFNSPLHF
CDR3 DNA: TGTGCCAGCACTGGAGTCGCGGTGCAATTTAATTCACCCCTCCACTTT

D gene: TRBD1
clone size: .
CDR3 length: 15
V gene: TRBV7-9
J gene: TRBJ2-2
CDR3 protein: CASSQGQTNTGELFF
CDR3 DNA: TGTGCCAGCAGCCAGGGACAGACGAACACCGGGGAGCTGTTTTTT

D gene: TRBD1
clone size: .
CDR3 length: 14
V gene: TRBV19
J gene: TRBJ2-7
CDR3 protein: CASSGRDRGHEQYF
CDR3 DNA: TGTGCCAGTAGTGGAAGGGACAGGGGCCACGAGCAGTACTTC

D gene: .
clone size: .
CDR3 length: 15
V gene: TRBV21-1
J gene: TRBJ1-5
CDR3 protein: CASNVTGVSNQPQHF
CDR3 DNA: TGTGCCAGCAACGTGACAGGGGTGAGCAATCAGCCCCAGCATTTT

D gene: .
clone size: .
CDR3 length: 12
V gene: TRBV5-5
J gene: TRBJ1-4
CDR3 protein: CASSFREEKLFF
CDR3 DNA: TGTGCCAGCAGCTTTCGTGAGGAAAAACTGTTTTTT

D gene: .
clone size: .
CDR3 length: 17
V gene: TRBV7-9
J gene: TRBJ2-1
CDR3 protein: CASSLSLVPSVNNEQFF
CDR3 DNA: TGTGCCAGCAGCTTATCCTTGGTGCCTAGCGTTAACAATGAGCAGTTCTTC

D gene: TRBD2
clone size: .
CDR3 length: 18
V gene: TRBV5-6
J gene: TRBJ2-5
CDR3 protein: CASSLVGASGDIQETQYF
CDR3 DNA: TGTGCCAGCAGCTTGGTAGGGGCTAGCGGGGACATCCAAGAGACCCAGTACTTC

D gene: TRBD2
clone size: .
CDR3 length: 15
V gene: TRBV5-6
J gene: TRBJ2-1
CDR3 protein: CASSLGTSSYNEQFF
CDR3 DNA: TGTGCCAGCAGCTTGGGGACTAGTTCCTACAATGAGCAGTTCTTC

D gene: TRBD1
clone size: .
CDR3 length: 14
V gene: TRBV4-3
J gene: TRBJ1-4
CDR3 protein: CASSQDMGQRELFF
CDR3 DNA: TGCGCCAGCAGCCAAGATATGGGACAGCGTGAACTGTTTTTT

D gene: .
clone size: .
CDR3 length: 15
V gene: TRBV4-3
J gene: TRBJ2-1
CDR3 protein: CASSQARTLGSEQFF
CDR3 DNA: TGCGCCAGCAGCCAAGCCCGGACCTTGGGGAGTGAGCAGTTCTTC

D gene: .
clone size: .
CDR3 length: 15
V gene: TRBV6-5
J gene: TRBJ1-1
CDR3 protein: CASSYSWGLSGEAFF
CDR3 DNA: TGTGCCAGCAGTTACTCGTGGGGCCTCTCCGGGGAAGCTTTCTTT